The 11 T cell receptor beta chains presented below share a single source sample, sequenced in a study of T cell changes during pregnancy in multiple sclerosis. The repertoire was sequenced with immunoSEQ multiplex PCR; TCRdb's copy has only in-frame clones and lacks some. The data hold tens of thousands of clones, with about 90% observed a single time. The sequencing used CD4+ T cells from peripheral blood mononuclear cells, collected in the second trimester of pregnancy. The receptors derive from a female donor with multiple sclerosis, enrolled in a pregnancy study.

This rearrangement joins TRBV7-9 to TRBJ2-1; 9 bases match TRBD1. The CDR3 contains 13 residues. V was clipped by 5 bases and J by 6 bases; unmatched bases: 2. Germline CDR1 and CDR2: SEHNR and FQNEAQ (reference sequence). This chain's CDR3 is CASSTGQGNEQFF. The CDR3 region has the DNA TGTGCCAGCAGCACGGGACAGGGCAATGAGCAGTTCTTC.

This chain uses TRBV6-1 with TRBJ1-5; D is undetermined. This CDR3 is 13 amino acids long. Trimming shortened V by 5 bases and J by 5 bases, and 10 bases separated the two germline ends. The germline V gene encodes CDR1 MNHNS and CDR2 SASEGT. The DNA for the CDR3 is TGTGCCAGCAGTCTCAAAAGCGATCAGCCCCAGCATTTT. Residues: CASSLKSDQPQHF.

For the CDR3, the DNA is TGTGCCAGCAGCTCGCGATTAGGGGGTCGACTGTTTTTT. Encoded protein: CASSSRLGGRLFF. The V and J genes are TRBV5-8 and TRBJ1-4; the D gene is possibly TRBD1 (6 bases). The CDR3 is 13 amino acids. Germline assignment: CDR1 SGHTS and CDR2 YDEGEE. The V end was cut by 3 bases, the J end by 13 bases, with 16 bases between.

The J gene is TRBJ2-3, the V gene TRBV7-2; TRBD2 matches at 7 bases. The CDR3 has 14 amino acids. J lost 4 bases, V lost 3 bases, and 4 bases had no gene match. CDR1 and CDR2 from the germline V gene are SGHTA and FQGNSA. In DNA form, the CDR3 reads TGTGCCAGCAGCTTTAGTAGCGGGTCAGATACGCAGTATTTT. Translation gives CASSFSSGSDTQYF.

The chain employs TRBV19 and TRBJ1-4; TRBD1 matches at 8 bases. The junction had 9 bases not matched to a gene; V was cut back by 4 bases and J by 8 bases. Germline CDR1 is LNHDA and CDR2 is SQIVND (reference sequence). CDR3 length: 15 residues. CDR3 amino acids: CASSNPGQVGEKLFF. CDR3 sequence (DNA): TGTGCCAGTAGTAACCCGGGACAGGTTGGAGAAAAACTGTTTTTT.

This clone turned up a few times. This rearrangement joins TRBV19 to TRBJ1-1; 9 bases fit TRBD1. Germline V gene sequence: CDR1 LNHDA, CDR2 SQIVND (reference sequence). CDR3 length equals 15 residues. J was trimmed by 4 bases and V by 5 bases; bases with no gene match: 8. The CDR3: CASSSGQGIGTEAFF. The DNA for the CDR3 is TGTGCCAGTAGTTCAGGACAGGGGATCGGCACTGAAGCTTTCTTT.

The V gene is TRBV2, the J gene TRBJ2-2, with 9 bases that match TRBD1. The CDR3 runs 15 residues. The germline CDR1 and CDR2 sequences are SNHLY and FYNNEI. V lost 6 bases, J lost 7 bases, and 9 bases stayed unmatched. CDR3 nucleotide sequence: TGTGCCAGCAGAGTAACAACAGGGGGCCACGGGGAGCTGTTTTTT. This encodes CASRVTTGGHGELFF.

This chain connects TRBV6-1 to TRBJ2-3, with TRBD2 matching 12 bases. Germline CDR1 reads MNHNS; CDR2 reads SASEGT. The CDR3 loop spans 15 amino acids. Unmatched junction bases numbered 7, after V lost 6 bases and J lost 6 bases. CDR3 nucleotide sequence: TGTGCCAGCAGGAGACTAGCGGGGGACCGGGATACGCAGTATTTT. Its protein product is CASRRLAGDRDTQYF.

CDR3 sequence reads: CASSYSQGRRGYTF. In DNA, the CDR3 is TGTGCCAGCAGTTACTCCCAAGGCAGGCGCGGCTACACCTTC. The rearrangement links TRBV6-5 to TRBJ1-2; no clear D gene. Trimming removed 0 bases at V and 8 bases at J, with 13 bases between. The CDR3 runs 14 residues. Germline lookup yields CDR1 MNHEY and CDR2 SVGAGI.

This chain links TRBV6-1 with TRBJ2-5; tentatively, D is TRBD2 (7 bases). The V end was cut by 1 base, the J end by 9 bases, with 24 bases between. CDR1 and CDR2 (germline): MNHNS, SASEGT. The CDR3 consists of 17 residues. CDR3 residues: CASSEGASGRGVGAQYF. In nucleotides, the CDR3 is TGTGCCAGCAGTGAAGGAGCTAGCGGTAGGGGGGTGGGGGCCCAGTACTTC.

The V gene is TRBV19, the J gene TRBJ2-4, with D perhaps matching TRBD1 (5 bases). CDR1 is LNHDA and CDR2 is SQIVND in the germline V gene (reference sequence). Trimming removed 5 bases from V and 7 bases from J, with 18 bases in between. The CDR3 totals 15 residues. The CDR3 sequence is CASSGQDMGGNIQYF. CDR3 bases: TGTGCCAGTAGTGGGCAGGACATGGGTGGCAACATTCAGTACTTC.